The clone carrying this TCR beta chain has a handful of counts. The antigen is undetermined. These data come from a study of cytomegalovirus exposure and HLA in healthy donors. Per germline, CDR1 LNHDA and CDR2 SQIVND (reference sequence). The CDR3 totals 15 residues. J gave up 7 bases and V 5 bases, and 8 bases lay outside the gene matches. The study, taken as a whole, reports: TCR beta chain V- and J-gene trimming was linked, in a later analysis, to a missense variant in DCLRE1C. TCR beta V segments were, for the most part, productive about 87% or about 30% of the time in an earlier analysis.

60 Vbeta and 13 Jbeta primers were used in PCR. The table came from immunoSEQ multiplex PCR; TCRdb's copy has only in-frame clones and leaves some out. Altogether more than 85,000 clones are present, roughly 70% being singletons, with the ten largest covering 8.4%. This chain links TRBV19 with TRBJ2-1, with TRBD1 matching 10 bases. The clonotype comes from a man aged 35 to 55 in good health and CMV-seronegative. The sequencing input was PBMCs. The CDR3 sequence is CASSVNGQGENEQFF. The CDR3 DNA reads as TGTGCCAGTAGTGTAAACGGACAGGGGGAAAATGAGCAGTTCTTC.